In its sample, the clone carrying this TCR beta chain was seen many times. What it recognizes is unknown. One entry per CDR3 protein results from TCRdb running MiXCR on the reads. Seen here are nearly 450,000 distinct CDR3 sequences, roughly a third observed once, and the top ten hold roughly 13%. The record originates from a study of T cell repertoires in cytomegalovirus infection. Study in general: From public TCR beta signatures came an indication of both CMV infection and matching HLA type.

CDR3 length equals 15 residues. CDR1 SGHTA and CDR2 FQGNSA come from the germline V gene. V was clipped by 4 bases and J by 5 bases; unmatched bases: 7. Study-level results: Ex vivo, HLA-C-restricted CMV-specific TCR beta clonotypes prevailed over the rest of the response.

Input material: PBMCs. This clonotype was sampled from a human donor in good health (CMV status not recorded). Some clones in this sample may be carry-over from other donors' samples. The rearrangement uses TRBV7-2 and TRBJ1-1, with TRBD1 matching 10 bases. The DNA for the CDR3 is TGTGCCAGCAGCTCTGGGACAGGGGTCAGGACTGAAGCTTTCTTT. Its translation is CASSSGTGVRTEAFF.